This T cell receptor beta chain was identified during a study of T cell changes during pregnancy in multiple sclerosis. Profiled with immunoSEQ multiplex PCR; TCRdb holds only in-frame clones, not every one. The table has fewer than 45,000 clones, approximately 94% seen once; the top ten hold over 0.55%. V shed 4 bases, J shed 7 bases, and the junction held 2 bases outside the gene matches. There are 12 residues in the CDR3. The V gene's germline CDR1 is KGHSH and CDR2 LQKENI. The sequence was obtained from a female donor with multiple sclerosis, enrolled in a pregnancy study. The V and J genes are TRBV18 and TRBJ1-2; the match to TRBD1 covers 8 bases. Sample: CD4+ T cells from peripheral blood mononuclear cells, taken in the third trimester of pregnancy. CDR3 nucleotide sequence: TGTGCCAGCTCACTCGACAGGGGTGGCTACACCTTC. Protein sequence: CASSLDRGGYTF.